The 8 T cell receptor beta chains below were found in one sample sequenced in a study of T cell repertoires in cytomegalovirus infection. Their target antigens are unknown. TCRdb independently ran MiXCR on the reads; one entry per CDR3 protein. Of approximately 470,000 distinct CDR3 sequences in the sample, about 42% were seen once. The sequences come from cultured PBMCs, collected from culture after CMV antigen stimulation. These receptor sequences come from a human donor in good health (CMV status not recorded). Some clones in this sample may be carry-over from other donors' samples.

In this sample, this clonotype turned up a few times. The chain carries TRBV7-9 and TRBJ1-3, with 9 bases matching TRBD1. Germline CDR1 SEHNR, CDR2 FQNEAQ (reference sequence). With V trimmed by 3 bases and J by 1 base, 1 base remained unmatched. CDR3 length: 15 amino acids. CDR3 DNA sequence: TGTGCCAGCAGCTTCGGACAGGGGTCTGGAAACACCATATATTTT. Translating gives CASSFGQGSGNTIYF. Full variable domain (remainder filled in from reference TRBV7-9 and TRBJ1-3): DTGVSQNPRHKITKRGQNVTFRCDPISEHNRLYWYRQTLGQGPEFLTYFQNEAQLEKSRLLSDRFSAERPKGSFSTLEIQRTEQGDSAMYLCASSFGQGSGNTIYFGEGSWLTVV.

The V call is TRBV6-1, the J call TRBJ2-2; the D is unclear. Germline CDR1 is MNHNS and CDR2 is SASEGT. This CDR3 is built from 14 residues. Trimming took off 3 bases at V and 8 bases at J, with 13 bases between the two ends. CDR3 loop: CASSDEPRAGELFF. DNA of the CDR3: TGTGCCAGCAGTGACGAGCCCCGTGCAGGGGAGCTGTTTTTT.

The CDR3 DNA is TGTGCCAGCAGTTACCCCCCGTGGGGCCGGAGGACAGATACGCAGTATTTT. Its protein product is CASSYPPWGRRTDTQYF. The V gene is TRBV6-1, the J gene TRBJ2-3; D assignment may be TRBD1 or TRBD2 (5 bases each). The germline V and J ends were trimmed by 5 bases and 3 bases, with 21 bases remaining between them. The CDR3 loop spans 17 amino acids. Looked up from germline, CDR1 is MNHNS and CDR2 is SASEGT.

The V gene is TRBV27, the J gene TRBJ1-1; unclear D gene. Germline CDR1 and CDR2: MNHEY and SMNVEV (reference sequence). V was trimmed by 2 bases and J by 2 bases, leaving 6 bases between them. The CDR3 totals 13 residues. The CDR3 DNA sequence: TGTGCCAGCAGTTTAGCTATAAACACTGAAGCTTTCTTT. Residues: CASSLAINTEAFF.

V usage is TRBV7-9 and J usage is TRBJ2-2, with D perhaps TRBD1 or TRBD2 (6 bases each). Germline V lookup: CDR1 SEHNR, CDR2 FQNEAQ (reference sequence). V lost 5 bases to trimming and J lost 1 base, with 14 bases between them. This CDR3 comprises 16 residues. The CDR3 region is CASSLKGGENTGELFF. CDR3 coding DNA: TGTGCCAGCAGCCTGAAGGGGGGAGAGAACACCGGGGAGCTGTTTTTT.

The V and J genes are TRBV12-5 and TRBJ1-5, with no clear D. The germline gives CDR1 LGHNT, CDR2 FRNRAP. V was trimmed by 6 bases and J by 0 bases, leaving 18 bases between them. The CDR3 spans 17 residues. In DNA form, the CDR3 reads TGTGCTAGTGGCCCGAGCGCGGGAGAGTATAGCAATCAGCCCCAGCATTTT. Its translation is CASGPSAGEYSNQPQHF.

For the CDR3, the DNA is TGTGCCAGCAGTTCTTCTTCAAGCACAGATACGCAGTATTTT. It specifies CASSSSSSTDTQYF. The rearrangement links TRBV27 to TRBJ2-3; D call uncertain. CDR1 and CDR2 (germline): MNHEY, SMNVEV (reference sequence). V lost 4 bases, J lost 0 bases, and 8 bases lay in between. This CDR3 is 14 amino acids long.

J is TRBJ2-7 and V is TRBV7-2, with D tentatively TRBD1 (7 bases). Per the germline V gene, CDR1 is SGHTA and CDR2 is FQGNSA. V lost 0 bases and J 7 bases, leaving 13 bases between the germline ends. The CDR3 length is 14 residues. The CDR3 loop is CASSLARGVWEQYF. CDR3 nucleotide sequence: TGTGCCAGCAGCTTAGCCAGGGGGGTGTGGGAGCAGTACTTC.